This T cell receptor beta chain was captured in a study of shared clonotypes between healthy human individuals. Produced via immunoSEQ multiplex PCR; TCRdb's table is partial and in-frame only. The sample carries some 500,000 clones, more than 95% recorded once. Healthy adults negative for HIV, lacking recent acute infections or vaccinations, served as donors. CD4+ cell separation produced CD45RA+ naive and CD45RA-negative memory subsets. Trimming removed 4 bases from V and 7 bases from J, with 8 bases in between. CDR1 and CDR2 from the germline V gene are MDHEN and SYDVKM. The CDR3 totals 12 residues.

The sequence came from a woman under 40 in good health. Source material: naive CD4+ T cells sorted from blood. As to subset: CD45RA+ positively selected. The V call is TRBV28, the J call TRBJ1-5; D is undetermined. The CDR3 is CASSSASQPQHF. The CDR3 DNA reads as TGTGCCAGCAGTTCCGCCAGCCAGCCCCAGCATTTT.